This T cell receptor (beta chain) was profiled in a study of a mutant IDH1 vaccine in newly diagnosed glioma listed by TCRdb under 2021. Background for the entire study: Patients were given eight vaccinations, in weeks 1, 3, 5, 7, 11, 15, 19 and 23, which matched visits V03 through V10. In the chemotherapy-containing groups, vaccination started alongside temozolomide cycles, whereas in patients who had radiotherapy alone it started 4-6 weeks after radiotherapy. Of the roughly 34 treated patients, approximately 62% were male and about 40% were female, and the mean age was around 40 years. Prior to enrollment, patients had been given standard therapy consisting of radiotherapy alone, temozolomide alone, or radiochemotherapy with temozolomide, with the combination given to most patients. Peripheral blood was drawn at six visits: V03 (baseline), V05, V07, V10, V12 and V13. Longitudinal TCRB deep sequencing was done for 25 to 30 treated patients, wherever samples were available for exploratory analyses.

In the case of this clone: Its antigen is still unknown. No much larger clonotype is one base removed from it; base qualities were not supplied.

The full study reports these points: PBMC samples for TCRB deep sequencing were selected based on availability. Pseudoprogression seemed to be unrelated to changes in the top peripheral T cell clonotypes found by TCRB sequencing. The authors noted that analyses of patient blood samples could not be reproduced because of sample limitations. Immune responses induced by the vaccine were seen in over 80% of patients across multiple MHC alleles.

In light of the paper, this sample's time point label describes: week 23, last vaccination. Each vaccine dose, consisting of 300 ug of a 20-mer mutant IDH1 peptide in Montanide, was administered subcutaneously with topical imiquimod. The donors had newly diagnosed IDH1-mutant astrocytomas of WHO grade 3 or 4 that showed loss of nuclear ATRX. The samples were drawn from NOA16, a multicentre, single-arm, open-label phase I trial in Germany that tested a mutant IDH1 peptide vaccine in humans for the first time. Genomic DNA for TCRB sequencing was extracted from EDTA blood using the DNeasy Blood and Tissue Kit. Cut back by 7 bases and 8 bases, the V and J ends lie 15 bases apart. From the germline V gene, CDR1 is SGHTS and CDR2 is YDEGEE. Counted from cysteine to phenylalanine, this CDR3 has 12 amino acids. Just the 36-base CDR3 DNA is kept, in frame starting at base 1. The method behind the library was the immunoSEQ multiplex PCR assay. Following the manufacturer's protocol, the hsTCRB Kit was used to amplify rearranged TCR beta chain sequences. An Illumina MiSeq was used to sequence the TCRB libraries. The original pipeline was this. The kit vendor's proprietary platform handled demultiplexing, trimming and gene mapping. What TCRdb holds here is the immuneACCESS table cut down to in-frame rearrangements. Part of the clones is not present; checked against another copy, under half of the missing clones reflect an unresolved V gene, and the others are unexplained. The D gene and trimming were derived from the DNA, and the V and J assignments and clone size from that table. The sample table records 65,000 or so clones; about 85% of these occur just once. 3.5% to 4.5% of the sample comes from the top ten.

Sequences were derived from PBMCs, sampled from a glioma patient whose treatment included an IDH1 peptide vaccine. This sequence was found in a man aged 25 to 40 with glioma. The chain joins TRBV5-8 to TRBJ1-2; the D segment could be TRBD1, given 6 matching bases. The nucleotides are TGTGCCAGCCCCCTGGGGGCGGGCGGCTACACCTTC. This codes for CASPLGAGGYTF.